Below, 25 T cell receptor beta chains from the same sample are listed, as sequenced in a study of blood T cells in healthy people across ages. Next came a second PCR, run for about 6 to 12 cycles, which used a sample-barcoded 5' primer along with a J-beta primer mix. A single record per CDR3 protein comes from TCRdb applying MiXCR to the 5' RACE reads. The repertoire holds roughly 1.5 million distinct CDR3 sequences, 35% to 45% seen once, with approximately 4% in the top ten. The specimen was blood. The receptors stem from a woman aged 18-29 years in good health.

The chain is built from TRBV18 and TRBJ2-5; tentative D call: TRBD2 (5 bases). Germline V gene sequence: CDR1 KGHSH, CDR2 LQKENI. V lost 3 bases, J lost 5 bases, and 16 bases lay in between. CDR3 size: 15 residues. This CDR3 reads CASSPGVRRGETQYF. Written as DNA, the CDR3 is TGTGCCAGCTCACCCGGAGTCAGACGGGGTGAGACCCAGTACTTC.

The chain uses TRBV4-3 and TRBJ1-2, with a tentative D call TRBD1 (6 bases). The CDR3 contains 14 residues. Trimming removed 1 base at V and 2 bases at J, with 8 bases between. CDR1 and CDR2 (germline): LGHNA, YSLEER. This CDR3 is CASSQGGQNYGYTF. Here the CDR3 DNA reads TGCGCCAGCAGCCAAGGAGGACAGAACTATGGCTACACCTTC.

The J gene is TRBJ2-7, the V gene TRBV11-2, with TRBD2 identical over 7 bases. V was pared by 4 bases and J by 3 bases, with 6 bases of the junction left unmatched. CDR1 SGHAT and CDR2 FQNNGV come from the germline V gene. The length of the CDR3 is 14 residues. The DNA of the CDR3 is TGTGCCAGCAGCTCGGCCGGGACTATCTACGAGCAGTACTTC. Its protein product is CASSSAGTIYEQYF. The full variable domain, its missing parts supplied by reference TRBV11-2 and TRBJ2-7, is EAGVAQSPRYKIIEKRQSVAFWCNPISGHATLYWYQQILGQGPKLLIQFQNNGVVDDSQLPKDRFSAERLKGVDSTLKIQPAKLEDSAVYLCASSSAGTIYEQYFGPGTRLTVT.

The chain is built from TRBV7-2 and TRBJ1-5, with TRBD1 matching 7 bases. The germline gives CDR1 SGHTA, CDR2 FQGNSA. V shed 2 bases and J 7 bases; nucleotides not matched to a gene: 8. The CDR3 has 15 amino acids. This CDR3 reads CASSLNRQGNQPQHF. In DNA, the CDR3 is TGTGCCAGCAGCTTAAACAGACAGGGTAACCAGCCCCAGCATTTT.

This clonotype was seen just once. The CDR3 DNA sequence: TGTGCCAGCAGAAGCGTTGGGGAACAGCCCCAGCATTTT. This gives the protein CASRSVGEQPQHF. This chain uses TRBV6-2 or TRBV6-3 with TRBJ1-5; D remains unclear. Germline CDR1 MNHEY, CDR2 SVGEGT. The V and J ends lost 6 bases and 7 bases respectively, with 13 bases between them. CDR3 size: 13 residues.

This clonotype was seen a handful of times. This chain links TRBV4-3 with TRBJ1-1; no firm D call. The CDR3 runs to 15 residues. V lost 4 bases, J lost 1 base, and 13 bases lay in between. CDR1 is LGHNA and CDR2 is YSLEER in the germline V gene. In nucleotides, the CDR3 is TGCGCCAGCAGCCCCCATAGCCCGCCGAACACTGAAGCTTTCTTT. Its translation is CASSPHSPPNTEAFF.

CDR3 loop: CSAPQPLGGYIQYF. The DNA of the CDR3 is TGCAGTGCCCCCCAGCCGCTAGGGGGCTACATTCAGTACTTC. The chain combines TRBV20-1 with TRBJ2-4, with TRBD1 matching 7 bases. Trimming took 6 bases from V and 8 from J; bases not matched to a gene: 13. CDR1 is DFQATT, CDR2 SNEGSKA, per germline (reference sequence). The CDR3 sequence is 14 residues long.

The V gene is TRBV7-2, the J gene TRBJ1-1, with a possible D match to TRBD1 (6 bases). The CDR3 runs 15 residues. Germline-derived CDR1 and CDR2 are SGHTA and FQGNSA. V was trimmed by 2 bases and J by 5 bases, leaving 15 bases between them. The CDR3 region is CASSLSAGVGTEAFF. In DNA, the CDR3 is TGTGCCAGCAGCTTATCCGCAGGGGTTGGGACTGAAGCTTTCTTT.

The gene calls are TRBV11-2 and TRBJ1-2; D is unclear. The germline gives CDR1 SGHAT, CDR2 FQNNGV. This CDR3 spans 13 amino acids. Trimming cost V 5 bases and J 4 bases, with 11 bases left between them. The CDR3 bases are TGTGCCAGCAGCGCCGCAACACTCTATGGCTACACCTTC. It codes for CASSAATLYGYTF.

The chain employs TRBV27 and TRBJ1-2; the D gene is possibly TRBD1 (6 bases). Trimming cost V 2 bases and J 4 bases, with 17 bases left between them. This CDR3 region has 16 residues. Germline V gene data show CDR1 as MNHEY and CDR2 as SMNVEV (reference sequence). The CDR3 DNA follows: TGTGCCAGCAGTTTAAGGGGGAACCTAATCGGCTATGGCTACACCTTC. Translating gives CASSLRGNLIGYGYTF.

This clonotype was seen more than once but under ten times. This chain joins TRBV5-1 and TRBJ2-3; a possible D gene is TRBD1 (5 bases). The germline V and J ends were trimmed by 4 bases and 1 base, with 16 bases remaining between them. CDR1 SGHRS and CDR2 YFSETQ come from the germline V gene. The CDR3 is 16 amino acids. CDR3 residues: CASSIGHQGGTDTQYF. Here the CDR3 DNA reads TGCGCCAGCAGCATAGGACACCAAGGAGGCACAGATACGCAGTATTTT.

This chain uses TRBV6-6 with TRBJ1-1; no clear D. Germline V gene data show CDR1 as MNHNY and CDR2 as SVGAGI (reference sequence). CDR3 length equals 16 residues. The V and J ends lost 5 bases and 3 bases respectively, with 19 bases between them. DNA of the CDR3: TGTGCCAGCAGTCTAGGTTCGGTCGGGCTTGACACTGAAGCTTTCTTT. Amino acid sequence: CASSLGSVGLDTEAFF.

This chain links TRBV6-2 or TRBV6-3 with TRBJ2-7; possible D gene TRBD1, 5 bases. This CDR3 spans 15 amino acids. The V end was cut by 2 bases, the J end by 1 base, with 12 bases between. Germline V CDR1 and CDR2: MNHEY, SVGEGT. CDR3 in amino acids: CASSYLVRASYEQYF. The CDR3 DNA reads as TGTGCCAGCAGTTACCTGGTCAGGGCTTCCTACGAGCAGTACTTC.

This clonotype has a handful of counts. This may be a read error: a much more frequent sequence differs by one nucleotide. The chain carries TRBV7-9 and TRBJ2-1; TRBD2 agrees at 8 bases. The V gene end was trimmed by 5 bases and the J gene end by 2 bases; junction bases not matched to a gene: 2. The CDR3 length is 14 residues. Germline lookup yields CDR1 SEHNR and CDR2 FQNEAQ (reference sequence). For the CDR3, the DNA is TGTGCCAGCAGCACGGGACTAGCCTACAATGAGCAGTTCTTC. Its protein is CASSTGLAYNEQFF.

V is TRBV5-6 and J is TRBJ2-7; TRBD2 might be the D (6 bases). The V gene lost 4 bases and the J gene lost 0 bases, with 11 bases spanning the gap. CDR3 length: 14 residues. Germline CDR1 and CDR2: SGHDT and YYEEEE. CDR3 protein: CASSPRLVSYEQYF. The CDR3 DNA follows: TGTGCCAGCAGCCCCCGACTAGTCTCCTACGAGCAGTACTTC.

The genes are TRBV20-1 and TRBJ2-5, with D perhaps given as TRBD1 or TRBD2 (6 bases each). The end of the DNA aligns better with TRBJ2-7, so the J call may be wrong. Germline V gene data show CDR1 as DFQATT and CDR2 as SNEGSKA (reference sequence). The CDR3 consists of 14 residues. The DNA of the CDR3 is TGCAGTGCTACGGAGGGGACATCTCGTGGCGAGCAGTACTTC. It is translated as CSATEGTSRGEQYF.

This clonotype is a singleton in its sample. One end of the junction is discordant with germline, which a read error may explain. The chain is built from TRBV12-3 or TRBV12-4 and TRBJ2-3; TRBD1 or TRBD2 may be the D gene (7 bases each). The CDR3 has 14 residues. CDR3 residues: CASSRGGSTVTQYF. CDR3 coding DNA: TGTGCCAGCAGCAGGGGGGGGTCAACAGTTACGCAGTATTTT.

V is TRBV14 and J is TRBJ1-4, with D possibly being TRBD1 (5 bases). V gave up 1 base and J gave up 0 bases, with 12 bases separating them. The germline V gene has CDR1 SGHDN and CDR2 FVKESK. CDR3 length: 17 residues. In DNA form, the CDR3 reads TGTGCCAGCAGCCAAGCTAGGGGATCGGCAACTAATGAAAAACTGTTTTTT. This encodes CASSQARGSATNEKLFF.

Only one count was recorded for this clonotype. The gene calls are TRBV20-1 and TRBJ2-1; D assignment may be TRBD1 or TRBD2 (5 bases each). The germline gives CDR1 DFQATT, CDR2 SNEGSKA (reference sequence). Trimming took off 2 bases at V and 4 bases at J, with 15 bases between the two ends. CDR3 size: 15 residues. CDR3 region: CSARLRVEGYNEQFF. The CDR3 DNA reads as TGCAGTGCTAGACTGAGGGTTGAGGGGTACAATGAGCAGTTCTTC.

The sample holds a few counts of this clonotype. The chain couples TRBV11-2 to TRBJ2-1; D remains unclear. Germline lookup yields CDR1 SGHAT and CDR2 FQNNGV. This CDR3 has 13 residues. The ends were cut back, 1 base at V and 11 bases at J, with 12 bases in the middle. CDR3 protein: CASSLGSGPQQFF. CDR3 nucleotides: TGTGCCAGCAGCTTAGGTTCCGGACCCCAGCAGTTCTTC.

This clonotype was counted between two and nine times. V gene TRBV28 combines with J gene TRBJ2-4, with 8 nucleotides matching TRBD1. The CDR3 sequence is 14 residues long. Germline values: CDR1 MDHEN, CDR2 SYDVKM. V trimming: 4 bases; J trimming: 15 bases; junction bases outside the gene matches: 14. The CDR3 region has the DNA TGTGCCAGCAGTTCCGGGACAGGCATGCCCAAAGGGTACTTC. It yields the protein CASSSGTGMPKGYF. The whole variable domain, remainder taken from reference TRBV28 and TRBJ2-4, is DVKVTQSSRYLVKRTGEKVFLECVQDMDHENMFWYRQDPGLGLRLIYFSYDVKMKEKGDIPEGYSVSREKKERFSLILESASTNQTSMYLCASSSGTGMPKGYFGAGTRLSVL.

This clonotype was counted between two and nine times. The chain couples TRBV20-1 to TRBJ2-2, with D maybe TRBD2 (6 bases). There are 13 residues in the CDR3. Germline CDR1 reads DFQATT; CDR2 reads SNEGSKA (reference sequence). Trimming cost V 3 bases and J 1 base, with 6 bases left between them. Here the CDR3 reads CSARGGNTGELFF. The DNA of the CDR3 is TGCAGTGCTAGGGGAGGGAACACCGGGGAGCTGTTTTTT.

The chain links TRBV27 to TRBJ2-1; D unresolved. From germline, CDR1 is MNHEY and CDR2 SMNVEV (reference sequence). The CDR3 runs 16 residues. V lost 5 bases and J lost 0, with 14 bases in between. Here the CDR3 reads CASSPRGRISYNEQFF. CDR3 nucleotides: TGTGCCAGCAGTCCCCGCGGACGGATCTCCTACAATGAGCAGTTCTTC.

There are a few counts of this clonotype. The J gene is TRBJ2-3, the V gene TRBV2, with no clear D. Trimming pared 8 bases from V and 1 base from J, leaving 13 bases between. Germline V gives CDR1 SNHLY, CDR2 FYNNEI. The CDR3 contains 14 residues. The DNA of the CDR3 is TGTGCCAGCCATCCTGAAATACGCACAGATACGCAGTATTTT. Protein sequence: CASHPEIRTDTQYF.

This clonotype was picked up a small number of times. The chain recombines TRBV15 with TRBJ2-1; either TRBD1 or TRBD2 may fit D (5 bases each). Trimming cost V 1 base and J 6 bases, with 13 bases left between them. The CDR3 runs to 15 residues. Germline V gene lookup returns CDR1 LNHNV and CDR2 YYDKDF (reference sequence). In DNA form, the CDR3 reads TGTGCCACCAGCAGAGTCGTAGGGGAGAGCAATGAGCAGTTCTTC. Its translation is CATSRVVGESNEQFF.